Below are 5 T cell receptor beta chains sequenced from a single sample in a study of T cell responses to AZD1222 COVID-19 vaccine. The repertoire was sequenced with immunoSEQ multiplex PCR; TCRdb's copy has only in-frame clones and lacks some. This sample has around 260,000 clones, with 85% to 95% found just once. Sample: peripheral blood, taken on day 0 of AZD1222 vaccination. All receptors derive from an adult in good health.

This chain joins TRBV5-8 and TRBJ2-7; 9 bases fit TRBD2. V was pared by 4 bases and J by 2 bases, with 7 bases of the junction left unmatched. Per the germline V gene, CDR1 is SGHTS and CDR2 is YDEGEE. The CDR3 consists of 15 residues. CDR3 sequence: CASSPGAGGTYEQYF. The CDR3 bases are TGTGCCAGCAGCCCAGGGGCGGGGGGGACCTACGAGCAGTACTTC.

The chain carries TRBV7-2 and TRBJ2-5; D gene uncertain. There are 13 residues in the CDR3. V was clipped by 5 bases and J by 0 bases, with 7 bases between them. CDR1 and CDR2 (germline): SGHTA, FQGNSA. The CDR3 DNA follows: TGTGCCAGCAGCAAGAGGTACCAAGAGACCCAGTACTTC. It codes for CASSKRYQETQYF.

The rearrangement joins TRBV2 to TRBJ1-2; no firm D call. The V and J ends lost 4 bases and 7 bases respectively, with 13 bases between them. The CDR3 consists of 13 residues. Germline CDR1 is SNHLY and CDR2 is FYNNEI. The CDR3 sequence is CASSGNDLSGYTF. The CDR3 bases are TGTGCCAGCAGTGGTAATGACCTCAGTGGCTACACCTTC.

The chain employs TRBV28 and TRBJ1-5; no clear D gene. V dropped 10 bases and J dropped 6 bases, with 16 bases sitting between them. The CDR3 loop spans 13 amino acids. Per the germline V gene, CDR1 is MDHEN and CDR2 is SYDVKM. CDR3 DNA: TGTGCCAACAGCCCTTCGGGTGGTCAGCCCCAGCATTTT. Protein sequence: CANSPSGGQPQHF. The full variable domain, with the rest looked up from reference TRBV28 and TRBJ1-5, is DVKVTQSSRYLVKRTGEKVFLECVQDMDHENMFWYRQDPGLGLRLIYFSYDVKMKEKGDIPEGYSVSREKKERFSLILESASTNQTSMYLCANSPSGGQPQHFGDGTRLSIL.

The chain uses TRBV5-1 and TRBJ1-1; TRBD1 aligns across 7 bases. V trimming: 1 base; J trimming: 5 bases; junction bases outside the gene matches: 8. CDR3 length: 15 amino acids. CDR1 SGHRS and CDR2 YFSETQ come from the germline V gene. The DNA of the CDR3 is TGCGCCAGCAGCTTGTCGACAGGGAGAGGAACTGAAGCTTTCTTT. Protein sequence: CASSLSTGRGTEAFF.